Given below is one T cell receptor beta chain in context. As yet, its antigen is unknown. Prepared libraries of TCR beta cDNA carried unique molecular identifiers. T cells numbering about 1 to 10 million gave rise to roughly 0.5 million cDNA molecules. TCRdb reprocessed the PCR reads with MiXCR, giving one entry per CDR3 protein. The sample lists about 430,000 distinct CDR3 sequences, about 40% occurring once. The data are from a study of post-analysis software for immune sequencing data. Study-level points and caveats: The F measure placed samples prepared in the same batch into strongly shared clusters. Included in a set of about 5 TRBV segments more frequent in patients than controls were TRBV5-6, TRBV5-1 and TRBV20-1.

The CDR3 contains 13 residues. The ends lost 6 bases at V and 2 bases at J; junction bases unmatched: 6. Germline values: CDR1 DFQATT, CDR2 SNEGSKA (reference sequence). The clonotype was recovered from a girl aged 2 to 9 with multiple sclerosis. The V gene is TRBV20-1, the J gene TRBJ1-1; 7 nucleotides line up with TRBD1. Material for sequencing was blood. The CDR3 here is CSATTGPNTEAFF. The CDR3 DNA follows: TGCAGTGCAACGACAGGGCCAAACACTGAAGCTTTCTTT.